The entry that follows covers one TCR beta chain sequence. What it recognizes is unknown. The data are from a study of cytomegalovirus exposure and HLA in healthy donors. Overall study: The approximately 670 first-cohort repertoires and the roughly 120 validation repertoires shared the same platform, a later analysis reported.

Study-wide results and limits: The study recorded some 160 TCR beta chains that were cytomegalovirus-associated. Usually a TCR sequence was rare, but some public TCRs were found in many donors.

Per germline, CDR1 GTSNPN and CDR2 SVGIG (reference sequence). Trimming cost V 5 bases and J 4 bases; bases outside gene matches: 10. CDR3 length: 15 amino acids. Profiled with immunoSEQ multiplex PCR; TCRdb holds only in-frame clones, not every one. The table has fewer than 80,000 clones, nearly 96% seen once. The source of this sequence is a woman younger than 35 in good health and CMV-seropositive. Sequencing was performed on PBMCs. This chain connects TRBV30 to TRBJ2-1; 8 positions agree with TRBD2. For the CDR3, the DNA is TGTGCCTGGGCCTTTCTAGCGGGTCCATACAATGAGCAGTTCTTC. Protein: CAWAFLAGPYNEQFF.